A single sample is the source of the 22 T cell receptor beta chains below, sequenced in a study of T cell changes during pregnancy in multiple sclerosis. The table came from immunoSEQ multiplex PCR; TCRdb's copy has only in-frame clones and leaves some out. Seen here are around 58,000 clones, 75% to 95% observed once, and the top ten hold 0.85%. The input for sequencing was peripheral blood, taken before pregnancy. These receptors were taken from a female donor with multiple sclerosis, enrolled in a pregnancy study.

J is TRBJ1-6 and V is TRBV19; the D gene is possibly TRBD1 (6 bases). Trimming left V 1 base short and J 10 bases short, with 20 bases between. Germline values: CDR1 LNHDA, CDR2 SQIVND (reference sequence). The CDR3 contains 17 residues. The CDR3 loop reads CASSIVAGAPRDSPLHF. In DNA, the CDR3 is TGTGCCAGTAGTATAGTGGCAGGGGCCCCCCGGGACTCACCCCTCCACTTT.

The chain recombines TRBV29-1 with TRBJ1-1; 8 nucleotides agree with TRBD1. V shed 6 bases, J shed 0 bases, and the junction held 9 bases outside the gene matches. The CDR3 has 15 residues. The V gene's germline CDR1 is SQVTM and CDR2 ANQGSEA. The CDR3 DNA reads TGCAGCGTAAAGGGACAGGAGAAGATGAACACTGAAGCTTTCTTT. This translates into CSVKGQEKMNTEAFF.

The chain joins TRBV18 to TRBJ2-2; D call uncertain. From germline, CDR1 is KGHSH and CDR2 LQKENI. V gave up 3 bases and J gave up 1 base, with 6 bases separating them. This CDR3 is 14 amino acids long. CDR3 coding DNA: TGTGCCAGCTCACCTCGACAGAACACCGGGGAGCTGTTTTTT. Protein product: CASSPRQNTGELFF.

The chain links TRBV4-1 to TRBJ2-3; 7 positions match TRBD2. Unmatched junction bases numbered 18, after V lost 0 bases and J lost 6 bases. From germline, CDR1 is MGHRA and CDR2 YSYEKL. The CDR3 extends over 19 amino acids. DNA of the CDR3: TGCGCCAGCAGCCAAGAGCCCGTAGAGACGGGGGGTGAATCGGATACGCAGTATTTT. It encodes CASSQEPVETGGESDTQYF.

J is TRBJ1-1 and V is TRBV11-3; D is perhaps TRBD1 (6 bases). Per germline, CDR1 SGHNT and CDR2 YENEEA. Deletions cut 5 bases from V and 11 bases from J, with 12 bases between. This CDR3 is built from 11 residues. In DNA, the CDR3 is TGTGCCAGCAGCATTGGGGGCGAGGCTTTCTTT. Translating it yields CASSIGGEAFF.

This chain joins TRBV27 and TRBJ2-5; a possible D gene is TRBD2 (5 bases). V lost 0 bases to trimming and J lost 5 bases, with 13 bases between them. CDR1 is MNHEY, CDR2 SMNVEV, per germline (reference sequence). This CDR3 spans 15 amino acids. The CDR3 region is CASSLSIRGLETQYF. The CDR3 nucleotides read TGTGCCAGCAGTTTATCGATAAGAGGGTTGGAGACCCAGTACTTC.

The chain employs TRBV4-2 and TRBJ1-2; D ambiguous. Germline V gene sequence: CDR1 LGHNA, CDR2 YNFKEQ. This CDR3 spans 13 amino acids. V was cut by 0 bases and J by 8 bases, with 10 bases left in between. The CDR3, as DNA: TGTGCCAGCAGCCAAGATGGAGTAGGCGGCTACACCTTC. Protein sequence: CASSQDGVGGYTF.

This clone was counted a single time. The chain uses TRBV5-1 and TRBJ1-1, with D possibly being TRBD1 (5 bases). The V end lost 0 bases, the J end lost 1 base, and 13 bases lay between the germline ends. Germline-derived CDR1 and CDR2 are SGHRS and YFSETQ. The CDR3 is made up of 16 amino acids. The CDR3 loop is CASSLEAGGSNTEAFF. The CDR3 nucleotides are TGCGCCAGCAGCTTGGAGGCGGGGGGGTCGAACACTGAAGCTTTCTTT. Using reference TRBV5-1 and TRBJ1-1 for the parts outside the CDR3, the full variable domain is KAGVTQTPRYLIKTRGQQVTLSCSPISGHRSVSWYQQTPGQGLQFLFEYFSETQRNKGNFPGRFSGRQFSNSRSEMNVSTLELGDSALYLCASSLEAGGSNTEAFFGQGTRLTVV.

This clone was detected once. The V gene is TRBV2, the J gene TRBJ1-1, with D perhaps matching TRBD1 (6 bases). The V gene's germline CDR1 is SNHLY and CDR2 FYNNEI. Trimming pared 7 bases from V and 4 bases from J, leaving 16 bases between. The CDR3 loop spans 14 amino acids. CDR3 in amino acids: CASNEQGPVTEAFF. The CDR3 DNA follows: TGTGCCAGCAACGAACAGGGTCCGGTCACTGAAGCTTTCTTT.

V is TRBV6-6 and J is TRBJ1-1; 10 nucleotides align to TRBD1. V trimming: 5 bases; J trimming: 6 bases; junction bases outside the gene matches: 6. CDR3 length: 14 amino acids. Germline lookup yields CDR1 MNHNY and CDR2 SVGAGI (reference sequence). CDR3 bases: TGTGCCAGCAGTGATAGACAGGGGGCGCCTGAAGCTTTCTTT. As protein: CASSDRQGAPEAFF.

The J gene is TRBJ2-6, the V gene TRBV7-9; TRBD2 might be the D (5 bases). The CDR3 runs 17 residues. V lost 3 bases and J 0 bases, leaving 12 bases between the germline ends. The germline gives CDR1 SEHNR, CDR2 FQNEAQ (reference sequence). The chain's CDR3 is CASSLWGASSGANVLTF. In nucleotides, the CDR3 is TGTGCCAGCAGCTTGTGGGGAGCTAGCTCTGGGGCCAACGTCCTGACTTTC.

The chain carries TRBV25-1 and TRBJ1-2, with TRBD1 matching over 10 bases. The junction had 6 bases not matched to a gene; V was cut back by 4 bases and J by 10 bases. The CDR3 sequence is 13 residues long. Germline loops: CDR1 MGHDK, CDR2 SYGVNS. CDR3 in amino acids: CASSARTGGHYTF. The DNA for the CDR3 is TGTGCCAGCAGTGCCAGGACAGGGGGGCACTACACCTTC.

The chain couples TRBV7-6 to TRBJ2-5, with TRBD2 identical over 7 bases. V trimming: 0 bases; J trimming: 5 bases; junction bases outside the gene matches: 6. Germline CDR1 and CDR2: SGHVS and FNYEAQ. The CDR3 spans 15 residues. The CDR3 DNA follows: TGTGCCAGCAGCTTAGCGGGCGGGGAGGGGGAGACCCAGTACTTC. Its protein is CASSLAGGEGETQYF.

The chain is built from TRBV18 and TRBJ1-3; D possibly corresponds to TRBD1 (5 bases). V lost 6 bases, J lost 0 bases, and 12 bases lay in between. CDR1 is KGHSH and CDR2 is LQKENI in the germline V gene. The CDR3 is made up of 15 amino acids. The CDR3 protein is CASSRGVSSGNTIYF. The CDR3 bases are TGTGCCAGCTCCCGGGGGGTCAGCTCTGGAAACACCATATATTTT. Full variable domain (missing parts from reference TRBV18 and TRBJ1-3): NAGVMQNPRHLVRRRGQEARLRCSPMKGHSHVYWYRQLPEEGLKFMVYLQKENIIDESGMPKERFSAEFPKEGPSILRIQQVVRGDSAAYFCASSRGVSSGNTIYFGEGSWLTVV.

The V call is TRBV25-1, the J call TRBJ2-7; D is unclear. V dropped 5 bases and J dropped 4 bases, with 6 bases sitting between them. Germline CDR1 MGHDK, CDR2 SYGVNS. CDR3 length: 11 residues. CDR3: CASSPHYEQYF. Here the CDR3 DNA reads TGTGCCAGCAGTCCCCATTACGAGCAGTACTTC.

This clone was observed a single time. The V gene is TRBV9, the J gene TRBJ2-2; possibly TRBD2 for D (6 bases). V dropped 3 bases and J dropped 2 bases, with 11 bases sitting between them. Germline V gives CDR1 SGDLS, CDR2 YYNGEE. The CDR3 extends over 15 amino acids. The CDR3 sequence is CASSAGLTNTGELFF. DNA for the CDR3: TGTGCCAGCAGCGCGGGACTGACTAACACCGGGGAGCTGTTTTTT.

The chain joins TRBV5-4 to TRBJ2-5; tentatively, D is TRBD1 (5 bases). Germline V gene lookup returns CDR1 SGHNT and CDR2 YYREEE (reference sequence). The CDR3 consists of 13 residues. Trimming took 3 bases from V and 5 from J, leaving 11 bases between them. The CDR3 spells CASSWGSGETQYF. The CDR3 DNA sequence: TGTGCCAGCAGCTGGGGTTCAGGGGAGACCCAGTACTTC.

J is TRBJ1-4 and V is TRBV18, with D maybe TRBD1 (6 bases). The CDR3 has 14 amino acids. The germline gives CDR1 KGHSH, CDR2 LQKENI. V dropped 3 bases and J dropped 4 bases, with 9 bases sitting between them. The CDR3 protein is CASSPSRGNEKLFF. CDR3 bases: TGTGCCAGCTCACCGTCCAGGGGTAATGAAAAACTGTTTTTT.

The chain links TRBV11-3 to TRBJ2-7, with TRBD1 identical over 10 bases. The CDR3 length is 13 residues. In germline, CDR1 is SGHNT, CDR2 YENEEA. V lost 5 bases and J lost 6; bases outside the gene matches: 4. The CDR3 bases are TGTGCCAGCAGCCTCTGGACAGGGGGCGAGCAGTACTTC. This translates into CASSLWTGGEQYF.

V gene TRBV9 combines with J gene TRBJ2-1, with 7 nucleotides matching TRBD2. Trimming cost V 4 bases and J 4 bases; bases outside gene matches: 8. Germline V gene lookup returns CDR1 SGDLS and CDR2 YYNGEE. The CDR3 sequence is 15 residues long. CDR3 nucleotide sequence: TGTGCCAGCAGCTTACGGGGGGTCCCTTACAATGAGCAGTTCTTC. Encoded protein: CASSLRGVPYNEQFF.

The V gene is TRBV19, the J gene TRBJ2-7; 9 positions match TRBD1. The V segment lost 5 bases and the J segment 6 bases; nucleotides outside the gene matches: 5. Germline V lookup: CDR1 LNHDA, CDR2 SQIVND (reference sequence). The CDR3 totals 13 residues. CDR3 sequence: CASSAGTGTEQYF. The CDR3 region has the DNA TGTGCCAGTAGTGCCGGGACAGGGACCGAGCAGTACTTC.

This clone is a singleton in its sample. CDR3 in DNA: TGTGCCAGTACCCCAAGACTAGGGGAGACCCAGTACTTC. The encoded protein is CASTPRLGETQYF. V gene TRBV19 combines with J gene TRBJ2-5; D perhaps matches TRBD2 (6 bases). Germline V CDR1 and CDR2: LNHDA, SQIVND (reference sequence). With 7 bases removed from V and 5 bases from J, the gap between germline ends came to 14 bases. CDR3 length equals 13 residues.